These 24 T cell receptor beta chains were sequenced from one sample in a study of post-analysis software for immune sequencing data. Unique molecular identifiers featured in each of the TCR beta cDNA libraries. TCRdb re-derived calls from the PCR reads in MiXCR, one entry per CDR3 protein. The sample has 650,000 to 900,000 distinct CDR3 sequences; around 45% are singletons. Study-level results: When patients were compared with controls, a handful of TRBV segments were more frequent, TRBV5-6, TRBV5-1 and TRBV20-1 among them.

Antigens of these TCRs are unknown. Sequenced input: blood. The receptors were gathered from a girl aged 5 to 17 with multiple sclerosis.

The chain carries TRBV7-9 and TRBJ2-1, with D possibly matching TRBD2 (6 bases). Germline CDR1 reads SEHNR; CDR2 reads FQNEAQ (reference sequence). Trimming took off 4 bases at V and 3 bases at J, with 10 bases between the two ends. The CDR3 has 14 amino acids. CDR3 nucleotides: TGTGCCAGCAGCTCGCAGGAGGGCTACAATGAGCAGTTCTTC. This sequence encodes CASSSQEGYNEQFF. The full variable domain, rest sourced from reference TRBV7-9 and TRBJ2-1, is DTGVSQNPRHKITKRGQNVTFRCDPISEHNRLYWYRQTLGQGPEFLTYFQNEAQLEKSRLLSDRFSAERPKGSFSTLEIQRTEQGDSAMYLCASSSQEGYNEQFFGPGTRLTVL.

CDR3 nucleotide sequence: TGTGCCAGCAGCTCAGGGGGCCGGACTGAAGCTTTCTTT. It codes for CASSSGGRTEAFF. The rearrangement links TRBV7-3 to TRBJ1-1; TRBD1 agrees at 8 bases. There are 13 residues in the CDR3. Germline V gene data show CDR1 as SGHTA and CDR2 as FQGTGA. Trimming cost V 4 bases and J 5 bases; bases outside gene matches: 3.

The gene calls are TRBV10-3 and TRBJ2-5; possible D gene TRBD2, 6 bases. This CDR3 region has 16 residues. In germline, CDR1 is ENHRY, CDR2 SYGVKD. The V and J ends lost 4 bases and 3 bases respectively, with 18 bases between them. CDR3 sequence: CAISGLSGPGEETQYF. CDR3 DNA sequence: TGTGCCATCAGTGGGCTTAGCGGCCCCGGGGAAGAGACCCAGTACTTC.

The V gene is TRBV12-3 or TRBV12-4, the J gene TRBJ1-1; D is unresolved. Deletions cut 6 bases from V and 0 bases from J, with 8 bases between. The CDR3 is made up of 13 amino acids. This CDR3 is CASRRILNTEAFF. CDR3 sequence (DNA): TGTGCCAGCAGACGAATCTTGAACACTGAAGCTTTCTTT.

This clonotype was seen a handful of times. The chain recombines TRBV7-3 with TRBJ2-5; TRBD2 matches 7 bases. There are 13 residues in the CDR3. Germline values: CDR1 SGHTA, CDR2 FQGTGA. With 6 bases clipped from V and 5 bases from J, the junction kept 6 bases outside the gene matches. The CDR3 coding sequence is TGTGCCAGCAGTGGGGGAGGGGATGAGACCCAGTACTTC. Amino acid sequence: CASSGGGDETQYF.

The sample holds a few counts of this clonotype. The chain joins TRBV4-3 to TRBJ2-6; no reliable D call. This CDR3 has 17 residues. Looked up from germline, CDR1 is LGHNA and CDR2 is YSLEER. V lost 0 bases to trimming and J lost 0 bases, with 9 bases between them. The CDR3 DNA reads as TGCGCCAGCAGCCAAGATCCCCCAAGCTCTGGGGCCAACGTCCTGACTTTC. Translated, it gives CASSQDPPSSGANVLTF.

This clonotype occurred a few times. The germline gene is not matched at one end of the junction; a read error may be the cause. The chain is built from TRBV4-1 and TRBJ2-3, with D maybe TRBD1 (5 bases). In germline, CDR1 is MGHRA, CDR2 YSYEKL. The CDR3 totals 15 residues. The DNA of the CDR3 is TGCGCCAGCAGCCAAGAACAGGTTAGCACAGATACTCAGTATTTT. Translating gives CASSQEQVSTDTQYF.

The chain uses TRBV5-6 and TRBJ2-7; 7 nucleotides line up with TRBD1. Germline trimming cut 7 bases from V and 5 bases from J; bases unmatched to any gene: 9. In germline, CDR1 is SGHDT, CDR2 YYEEEE. The CDR3 has 13 amino acids. CDR3 region: CASRNRGQNEQYF. CDR3 bases: TGTGCCAGCCGAAACAGGGGCCAAAACGAGCAGTACTTC.

This clonotype was found a few times. The chain has TRBV6-5 and TRBJ2-3; D possibly corresponds to TRBD2 (6 bases). The length of the CDR3 is 16 residues. Germline CDR1 reads MNHEY; CDR2 reads SVGAGI. The V end lost 0 bases, the J end lost 4 bases, and 14 bases lay between the germline ends. The CDR3 loop is CASSYSGTGDPDTQYF. Here the CDR3 DNA reads TGTGCCAGCAGTTACTCGGGAACGGGAGATCCAGATACGCAGTATTTT.

The V call is TRBV15, the J call TRBJ2-3, with a possible D match to TRBD2 (5 bases). CDR3 length: 15 residues. Germline CDR1 is LNHNV and CDR2 is YYDKDF (reference sequence). The V and J ends lost 1 base and 4 bases respectively, with 12 bases between them. The CDR3 region is CATSRVAMGSDTQYF. CDR3 bases: TGTGCCACCAGCAGAGTAGCGATGGGGTCAGATACGCAGTATTTT.

This sequence joins TRBV10-3 and TRBJ2-6; D remains unclear. Germline loops: CDR1 ENHRY, CDR2 SYGVKD. Trimming left V 2 bases short and J 4 bases short, with 12 bases between. The CDR3 contains 16 residues. CDR3 coding DNA: TGTGCCATCAGTGAGGTATCGAGGACCGGGGCCAACGTCCTGACTTTC. As protein: CAISEVSRTGANVLTF.

V usage is TRBV12-5 and J usage is TRBJ2-1; D perhaps matches TRBD2 (5 bases). V was pared by 1 base and J by 8 bases, with 18 bases between. The CDR3 totals 16 residues. Germline V lookup: CDR1 LGHNT, CDR2 FRNRAP. The CDR3 coding sequence is TGTGCTAGTGGTTTGGAGCTAGCCCAGGAGCCTGATGAGCAGTTCTTC. Residues: CASGLELAQEPDEQFF.

The chain employs TRBV7-9 and TRBJ1-2; no reliable D call. The germline V gene encodes CDR1 SEHNR and CDR2 FQNEAQ (reference sequence). The CDR3 runs to 17 residues. Trimming cost V 5 bases and J 6 bases, with 25 bases left between them. The DNA of the CDR3 is TGTGCCAGCAGCCCGAGGGCGGGGTTGCGATCCTCAGATGGCTACACCTTC. This gives the protein CASSPRAGLRSSDGYTF.

The rearrangement joins TRBV20-1 to TRBJ2-1; D possibly uses TRBD1 or TRBD2 (5 bases each). The CDR3 sequence is 16 residues long. Germline V gives CDR1 DFQATT, CDR2 SNEGSKA (reference sequence). The ends were cut back, 0 bases at V and 10 bases at J, with 22 bases in the middle. The CDR3 here is CSARDRQQARDREQFF. The DNA of the CDR3 is TGCAGTGCTAGAGATCGCCAACAGGCCCGGGACCGGGAGCAGTTCTTC.

This sequence joins TRBV5-6 and TRBJ2-5, with D uncertain. The CDR3 is 13 amino acids. Trimming shortened V by 0 bases and J by 5 bases, and 8 bases separated the two germline ends. Germline-derived CDR1 and CDR2 are SGHDT and YYEEEE. The CDR3 DNA reads as TGTGCCAGCAGCTTGGTGGGGATGGAGACCCAGTACTTC. Encoded protein: CASSLVGMETQYF.

This clonotype was observed a few times. The V gene is TRBV7-9, the J gene TRBJ2-1, with D unresolved. The CDR3 consists of 15 residues. Germline CDR1 and CDR2: SEHNR and FQNEAQ (reference sequence). Trimming shortened V by 1 base and J by 2 bases, and 9 bases separated the two germline ends. The CDR3 DNA reads TGTGCCAGCAGCTTAGTTGTTAATCCCTACAATGAGCAGTTCTTC. It yields the protein CASSLVVNPYNEQFF.

The J gene is TRBJ1-1, the V gene TRBV2; 10 bases agree with TRBD1. J lost 5 bases, V lost 5 bases, and 8 bases had no gene match. The CDR3 has 15 residues. Germline values: CDR1 SNHLY, CDR2 FYNNEI. CDR3 loop: CASSLDRGRGTEAFF. Written as DNA, the CDR3 is TGTGCCAGCAGTTTAGACAGGGGGCGAGGAACTGAAGCTTTCTTT.

The chain employs TRBV5-1 and TRBJ2-5; the match to TRBD1 covers 7 bases. J gave up 1 base and V 2 bases, and 2 bases lay outside the gene matches. The germline CDR1 and CDR2 sequences are SGHRS and YFSETQ. This CDR3 region has 14 residues. For the CDR3, the DNA is TGCGCCAGCAGCTTTACAGGGGCCCAAGAGACCCAGTACTTC. Amino acids: CASSFTGAQETQYF.

The V and J genes are TRBV18 and TRBJ2-7, with a possible D match to TRBD1 (5 bases). The germline V gene has CDR1 KGHSH and CDR2 LQKENI. This CDR3 has 15 amino acids. Trimming took 3 bases from V and 2 from J, leaving 14 bases between them. CDR3 sequence (DNA): TGTGCCAGCTCACCTACTTACGACAGAGCCTACGAGCAGTACTTC. It codes for CASSPTYDRAYEQYF.

The chain uses TRBV6-5 and TRBJ2-7; TRBD2 is a possible D gene (5 bases). V gave up 4 bases and J gave up 5 bases, with 18 bases separating them. Per the germline V gene, CDR1 is MNHEY and CDR2 is SVGAGI. The CDR3 consists of 15 residues. The CDR3 is CASSFPLGVLNEQYF. The DNA for the CDR3 is TGTGCCAGCAGTTTCCCCCTCGGGGTGCTAAACGAGCAGTACTTC.

The chain is built from TRBV28 and TRBJ2-5; 9 positions agree with TRBD1. Germline loops: CDR1 MDHEN, CDR2 SYDVKM. There are 16 residues in the CDR3. With V trimmed by 4 bases and J by 0 bases, 6 bases remained unmatched. This CDR3 is CASSSGTGLYQETQYF. In DNA, the CDR3 is TGTGCCAGCAGTTCCGGGACAGGGCTGTACCAAGAGACCCAGTACTTC.

The chain couples TRBV2 to TRBJ2-6; 10 bases agree with TRBD1. The length of the CDR3 is 17 residues. The trim removed 3 bases at V and 1 base at J, leaving 3 bases unmatched. Germline-derived CDR1 and CDR2 are SNHLY and FYNNEI. The CDR3 is CASSEGQGKSGANVLTF. The CDR3, as DNA: TGTGCCAGCAGTGAGGGACAGGGGAAATCTGGGGCCAACGTCCTGACTTTC.

V usage is TRBV27 and J usage is TRBJ2-4; D might be TRBD1 (5 bases). The J call could be wrong; TRBJ2-7 is a better fit for the DNA end. The CDR3 has 13 amino acids. CDR1 MNHEY and CDR2 SMNVEV come from the germline V gene (reference sequence). This CDR3 is CASSWARDYEQYF. CDR3 sequence (DNA): TGTGCCAGCAGTTGGGCCAGGGACTACGAGCAGTACTTC.

The chain couples TRBV7-9 to TRBJ2-3, with TRBD2 matching 8 bases. The CDR3 totals 16 residues. Germline V gene sequence: CDR1 SEHNR, CDR2 FQNEAQ (reference sequence). Trimming removed 3 bases from V and 8 bases from J; junction bases left unmatched: 13. Here the CDR3 DNA reads TGTGCCAGCAGCTTGGGGCTTCGGGAGGGCCGACGTACGCAGTATTTT. Protein: CASSLGLREGRRTQYF.